This T cell receptor beta chain was found in a study of shared clonotypes between healthy human individuals. On the study more broadly: Researchers assigned three CD4 naive, three CD4 memory, two CD8 naive and one CD8 memory plate to each donor.

The donors, all of them Caucasian adults, lived in Nashville, Tennessee. Germline V lookup: CDR1 MDHEN, CDR2 SYDVKM. With V trimmed by 5 bases and J by 0 bases, 12 bases remained unmatched. The CDR3 sequence is 17 residues long. This table comes from immunoSEQ multiplex PCR, and its TCRdb copy is limited to in-frame clones, with some not included. Here the sample spans some 1 million clones, more than 60% being singletons. The V call is TRBV28, the J call TRBJ1-2; 7 bases line up with TRBD1. Sequencing was done on a sample of memory CD4+ T cells sorted from blood. The subset: CD45RA-negative fraction. The clonotype originates from a man aged 18-30 years in good health. CDR3 DNA: TGTGCCAGCAGTCCCACCGGACAGGATTCAGCTAACTATGGCTACACCTTC. It encodes CASSPTGQDSANYGYTF.